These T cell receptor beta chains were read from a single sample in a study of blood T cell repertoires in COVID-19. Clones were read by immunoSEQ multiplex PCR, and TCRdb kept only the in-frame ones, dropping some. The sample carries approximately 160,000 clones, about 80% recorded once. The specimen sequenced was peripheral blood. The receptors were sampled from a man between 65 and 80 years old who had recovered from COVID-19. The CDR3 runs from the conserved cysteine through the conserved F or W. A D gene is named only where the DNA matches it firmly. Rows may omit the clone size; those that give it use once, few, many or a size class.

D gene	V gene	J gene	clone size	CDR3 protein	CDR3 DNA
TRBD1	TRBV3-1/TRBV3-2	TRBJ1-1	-	CASSHTRQGEAFF	TGTGCCAGCAGCCACACGCGACAGGGCGAAGCTTTCTTT
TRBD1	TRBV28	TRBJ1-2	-	CASSSGQESFSGYTF	TGTGCCAGCAGTTCCGGACAGGAAAGTTTTAGTGGCTACACCTTC
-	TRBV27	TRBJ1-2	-	CASSLSGGRGRGYTF	TGTGCCAGCAGTTTATCCGGGGGGAGGGGCAGGGGCTACACCTTC
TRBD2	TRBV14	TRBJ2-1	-	CASSQDTSGLYNEQFF	TGTGCCAGCAGCCAGGACACTAGCGGGCTCTACAATGAGCAGTTCTTC
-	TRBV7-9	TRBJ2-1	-	CASSAGAYNEQFF	TGTGCCAGCAGCGCCGGAGCCTACAATGAGCAGTTCTTC
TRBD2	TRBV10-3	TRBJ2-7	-	CAISEPSVGLAGESYEQYF	TGTGCCATCAGTGAGCCGAGTGTGGGACTAGCGGGAGAGTCCTACGAGCAGTACTTC
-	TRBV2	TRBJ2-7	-	CASSLGTPEHYEQYF	TGTGCCAGCAGCTTAGGGACACCCGAGCACTACGAGCAGTACTTC
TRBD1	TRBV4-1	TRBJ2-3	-	CASSQGQGAIDTQYF	TGCGCCAGCAGCCAGGGACAGGGGGCAATAGATACGCAGTATTTT
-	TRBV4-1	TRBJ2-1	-	CASSQQGHNEQFF	TGCGCCAGCAGCCAACAGGGCCACAATGAGCAGTTCTTC
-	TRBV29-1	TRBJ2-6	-	CSVEEGTGTGANVLTF	TGCAGCGTTGAAGAGGGTACAGGGACTGGGGCCAACGTCCTGACTTTC
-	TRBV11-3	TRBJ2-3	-	CASSRTGTGTDTQYF	TGTGCCAGCAGCCGAACAGGGACGGGCACAGATACGCAGTATTTT
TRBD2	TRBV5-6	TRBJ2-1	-	CASSLWTSGMYNEQFF	TGTGCCAGCAGCTTGTGGACTAGCGGGATGTACAATGAGCAGTTCTTC
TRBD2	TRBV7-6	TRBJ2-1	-	CASSLLAGMNEQFF	TGTGCCAGCAGCTTACTAGCGGGTATGAATGAGCAGTTCTTC
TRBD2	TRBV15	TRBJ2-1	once	CATSPISGRSYNEQFF	TGTGCCACCAGCCCAATCAGCGGGAGATCCTACAATGAGCAGTTCTTC
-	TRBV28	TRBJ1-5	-	CASSFYGDQPQHF	TGTGCCAGCAGTTTTTACGGGGATCAGCCCCAGCATTTT
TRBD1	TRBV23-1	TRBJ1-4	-	CASSRRRQGENEKLFF	TGCGCCAGCAGTCGGAGACGACAGGGGGAGAATGAAAAACTGTTTTTT
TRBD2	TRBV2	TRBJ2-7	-	CASRTGLAGSEQYF	TGTGCCAGCAGAACGGGACTAGCGGGAAGTGAGCAGTACTTC
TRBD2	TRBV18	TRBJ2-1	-	CASSPRGSGAGNEQFF	TGTGCCAGCTCCCCCCGGGGTAGCGGGGCAGGTAATGAGCAGTTCTTC
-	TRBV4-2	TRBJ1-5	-	CASSQDIYSNQPQHF	TGTGCCAGCAGCCAGGACATTTATAGCAATCAGCCCCAGCATTTT
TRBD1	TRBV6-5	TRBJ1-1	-	CASRGQEKAFF	TGTGCCAGCAGAGGACAGGAGAAAGCTTTCTTT
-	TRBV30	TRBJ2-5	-	CAWSVYSEETQYF	TGTGCCTGGAGTGTATATAGTGAAGAGACCCAGTACTTC
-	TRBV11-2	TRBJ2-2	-	CASTLFRGTGELFF	TGTGCCAGCACCCTATTTCGCGGAACCGGGGAGCTGTTTTTT
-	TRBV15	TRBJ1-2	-	CATSRRQLSVDGYTF	TGTGCCACCAGCCGTAGACAGCTAAGCGTGGATGGCTACACCTTC
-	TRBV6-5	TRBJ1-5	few	CASTGMNSNQPQHF	TGTGCCAGCACAGGGATGAATAGCAATCAGCCCCAGCATTTT
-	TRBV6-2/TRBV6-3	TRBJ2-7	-	CASSYGGNEQYF	TGTGCCAGCAGTTATGGGGGGAACGAGCAGTACTTC
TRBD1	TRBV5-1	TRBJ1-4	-	CASSLGTDPTNEKLFF	TGCGCCAGCAGCCTAGGGACAGACCCAACTAATGAAAAACTGTTTTTT
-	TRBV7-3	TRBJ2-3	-	CASSSGSRTDTQYF	TGTGCCAGCAGCTCGGGGTCCCGCACAGATACGCAGTATTTT
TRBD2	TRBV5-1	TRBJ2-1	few	CASSLQVGGSSYNEQFF	TGCGCCAGCAGCTTGCAGGTTGGCGGGAGCTCCTACAATGAGCAGTTCTTC
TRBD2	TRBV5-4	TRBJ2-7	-	CASTPSGPTSYEQYF	TGTGCCAGCACCCCTAGCGGGCCTACCTCCTACGAGCAGTACTTC
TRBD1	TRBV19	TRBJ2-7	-	CASSLRTGQYEQYF	TGTGCCAGTAGTCTTCGGACAGGGCAATACGAGCAGTACTTC
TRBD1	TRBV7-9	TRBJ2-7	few	CASSFTGGNEQYF	TGTGCCAGCAGCTTCACAGGGGGCAACGAGCAGTACTTC
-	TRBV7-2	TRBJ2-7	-	CASSLERGTYEQYF	TGTGCCAGCAGCTTAGAGAGGGGGACCTACGAGCAGTACTTC